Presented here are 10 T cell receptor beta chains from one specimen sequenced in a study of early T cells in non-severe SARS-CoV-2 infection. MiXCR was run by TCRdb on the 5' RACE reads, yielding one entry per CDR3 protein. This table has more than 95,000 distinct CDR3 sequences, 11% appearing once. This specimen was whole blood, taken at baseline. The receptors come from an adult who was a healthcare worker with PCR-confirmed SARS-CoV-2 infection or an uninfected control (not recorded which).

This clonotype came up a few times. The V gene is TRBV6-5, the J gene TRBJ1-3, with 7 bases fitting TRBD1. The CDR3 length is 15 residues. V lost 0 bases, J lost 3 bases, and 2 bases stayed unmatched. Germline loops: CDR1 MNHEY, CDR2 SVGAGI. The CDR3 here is CASSYSGGDGNTIYF. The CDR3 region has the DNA TGTGCCAGCAGTTACTCAGGGGGCGATGGAAACACCATATATTTT.

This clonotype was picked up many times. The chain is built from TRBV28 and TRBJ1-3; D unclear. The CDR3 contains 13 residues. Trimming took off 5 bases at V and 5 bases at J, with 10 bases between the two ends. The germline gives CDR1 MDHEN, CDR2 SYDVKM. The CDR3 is CASSLHSRNTIYF. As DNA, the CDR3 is TGTGCCAGCAGTCTTCATTCGAGAAACACCATATATTTT.

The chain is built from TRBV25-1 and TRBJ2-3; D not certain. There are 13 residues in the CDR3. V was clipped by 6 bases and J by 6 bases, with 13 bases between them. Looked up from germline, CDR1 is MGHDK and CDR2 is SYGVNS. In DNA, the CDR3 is TGTGCCAGCAGGAAGGGCAGTATCGATACGCAGTATTTT. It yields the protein CASRKGSIDTQYF.

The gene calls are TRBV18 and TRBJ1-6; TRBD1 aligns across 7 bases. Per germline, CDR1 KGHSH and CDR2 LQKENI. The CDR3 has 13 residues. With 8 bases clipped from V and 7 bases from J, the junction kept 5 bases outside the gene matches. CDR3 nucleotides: TGTGCCAGCCGGGACAGTTTGAATTCACCCCTCCACTTT. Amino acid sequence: CASRDSLNSPLHF.

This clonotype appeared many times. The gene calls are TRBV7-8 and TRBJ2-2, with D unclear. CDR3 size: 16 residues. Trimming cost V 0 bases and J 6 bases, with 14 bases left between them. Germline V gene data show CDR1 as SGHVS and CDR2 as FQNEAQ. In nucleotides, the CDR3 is TGTGCCAGCAGCTTAGCTTTGGGATCTAGTGCCGGGGAGCTGTTTTTT. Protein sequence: CASSLALGSSAGELFF.

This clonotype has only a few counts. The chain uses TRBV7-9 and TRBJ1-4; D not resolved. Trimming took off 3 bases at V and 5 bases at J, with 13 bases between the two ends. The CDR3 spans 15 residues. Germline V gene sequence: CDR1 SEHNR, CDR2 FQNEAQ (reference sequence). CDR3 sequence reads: CASSLNGILNEKLFF. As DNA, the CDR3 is TGTGCCAGCAGCTTGAATGGGATCCTAAATGAAAAACTGTTTTTT.

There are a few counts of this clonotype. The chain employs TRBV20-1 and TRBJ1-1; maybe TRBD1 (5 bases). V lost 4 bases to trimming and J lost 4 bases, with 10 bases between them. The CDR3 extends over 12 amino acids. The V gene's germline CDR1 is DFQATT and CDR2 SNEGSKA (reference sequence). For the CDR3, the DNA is TGCAGTGCTATTAAGGGACGCACTGAAGCTTTCTTT. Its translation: CSAIKGRTEAFF.

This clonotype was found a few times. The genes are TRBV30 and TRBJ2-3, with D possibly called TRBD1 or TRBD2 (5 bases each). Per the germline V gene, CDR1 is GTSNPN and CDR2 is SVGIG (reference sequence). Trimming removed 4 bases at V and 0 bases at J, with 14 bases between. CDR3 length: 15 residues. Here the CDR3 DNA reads TGTGCCTGGAACTTGAGGGGAACGAGCACAGATACGCAGTATTTT. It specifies CAWNLRGTSTDTQYF.

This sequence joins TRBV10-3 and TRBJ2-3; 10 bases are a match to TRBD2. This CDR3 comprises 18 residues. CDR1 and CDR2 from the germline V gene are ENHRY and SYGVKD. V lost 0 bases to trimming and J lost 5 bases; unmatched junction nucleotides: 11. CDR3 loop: CAISESSGRASEGDTQYF. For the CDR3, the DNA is TGTGCCATCAGTGAGTCGAGCGGGAGGGCCTCGGAGGGAGATACGCAGTATTTT.

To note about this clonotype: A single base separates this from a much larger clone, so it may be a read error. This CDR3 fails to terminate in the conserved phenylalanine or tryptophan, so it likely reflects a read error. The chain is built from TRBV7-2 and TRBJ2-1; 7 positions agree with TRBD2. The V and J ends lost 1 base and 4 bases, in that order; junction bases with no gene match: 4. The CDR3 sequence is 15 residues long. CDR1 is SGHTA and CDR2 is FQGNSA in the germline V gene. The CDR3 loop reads CASSLGGGPYNEQFI. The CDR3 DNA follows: TGTGCCAGCAGCTTAGGGGGAGGGCCTTACAATGAGCAGTTCATC.